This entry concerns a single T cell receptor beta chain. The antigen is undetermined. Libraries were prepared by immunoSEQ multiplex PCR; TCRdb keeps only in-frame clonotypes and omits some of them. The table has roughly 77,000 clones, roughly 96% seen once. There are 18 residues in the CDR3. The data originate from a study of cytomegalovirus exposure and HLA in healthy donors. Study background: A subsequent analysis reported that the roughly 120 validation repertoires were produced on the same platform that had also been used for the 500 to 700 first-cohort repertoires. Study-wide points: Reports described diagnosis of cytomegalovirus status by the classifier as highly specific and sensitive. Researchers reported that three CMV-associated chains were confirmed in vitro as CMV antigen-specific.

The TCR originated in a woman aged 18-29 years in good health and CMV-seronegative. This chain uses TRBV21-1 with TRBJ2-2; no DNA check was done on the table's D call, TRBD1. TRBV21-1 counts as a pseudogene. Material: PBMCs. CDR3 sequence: CARNHILSGHQNTGELFF. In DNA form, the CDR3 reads TGTGCCAGAAATCATATTCTTTCGGGACACCAGAACACCGGGGAGCTGTTTTTT.